The clone carrying this TCR beta chain showed up just once. The data are from a study of regulatory T cells in long-lasting Graves disease. Looking at the study overall: Newly diagnosed Graves' patients took antithyroid drugs under 3 months.

The CDR3 has 13 residues. Germline V lookup: CDR1 SGHAT, CDR2 FQDESV (reference sequence). Deletions cut 4 bases from V and 2 bases from J, with 8 bases between. Both iRepertoire HTBI primers and Arm-PCR of CDR3 regions were used to build the TCR beta libraries. TCRdb redid the calling of the multiplex PCR reads with MiXCR, one entry per CDR3 protein. The data show roughly 380,000 distinct CDR3 sequences, about 16% seen once. The time point is: newly diagnosed GD, antithyroid drugs for less than 3 months. PBMCs provided the RNA from which the TCR library was made. Graves' disease was diagnosed by American Thyroid Association guidelines.

This sequence was found in a female donor with Graves disease. The rearrangement joins TRBV11-1 to TRBJ2-5; the D call may be TRBD1 or TRBD2 (5 bases each). The source was peripheral blood mononuclear cells (PBMCs), collected at new diagnosis, from a patient treated with antithyroid drugs. CDR3 sequence (DNA): TGTGCCAGCAGCTGGGGGTTGCAAGAGACCCAGTACTTC. Protein product: CASSWGLQETQYF.